This T cell receptor (beta chain) was profiled in a study of immune cell composition in non-small cell lung cancer (dated by TCRdb to about 2017). In terms of the full investigation: Histologic subtype, mainly lung adenocarcinoma or squamous cell carcinoma, was assigned on the basis of H&E together with p63, CK5, Napsin A and TTF-1 immunohistochemistry. Supplementary cohort #1 consisted of roughly 9 lung adenocarcinoma cases with paired tumour/lung TCR-beta sequencing and with TIL populations generated to assess tumour reactivity. Several tumour specimens with TCR-beta data were of rare histological subtypes and were excluded from the subtype comparisons. Adaptive Biotechnologies TCR-beta sequencing was carried out on over 32 paired NSCLC tumour and non-adjacent lung specimens, as well as on roughly 26 tumour-only specimens. The investigation overall reported the following: Nearly half of NSCLC cases had tumour-associated clones >0.5%, with more than 60% of squamous carcinomas showing such clones compared with roughly 35% of adenocarcinomas. No significant correlation was found between smoking pack-years and tumour TCR-beta clonality. Top 10 clone scores and productive clonality were significantly higher in lung squamous cell carcinoma than in lung adenocarcinoma tumours. In ten to eleven adenocarcinoma cases, a strong correlation was found between maximal tumour-associated clone frequency and TIL tumour reactivity, whereas no such correlation was found between overall clonality and TIL tumour reactivity. The reactivity cohort included only approximately 11 cases, and whether tumour-reactive clones share sequences with the dominant in vivo tumour-associated clones was not shown.

In regard to this clone: Its recognized antigen is unknown. Base qualities are not provided; no much larger clone lies one nucleotide away.

TCR-beta CDR3 regions were amplified from genomic DNA by a two-step multiplex PCR, with the second step adding Illumina-compatible adaptors. TCR-beta immunosequencing was performed on an Illumina platform as a commercial immunoSEQ service. The study's own analysis went as follows. Repertoires were described by productive clonality and by Top 10 Clones, which is the percentage of T-cell templates coming from the ten most frequent sequences. Productive clonality ranged from 0 to 1, with 1 indicating a monoclonal population. Sequences comprising at least 0.1% of tumour T-cell templates but absent from matched non-adjacent lung were defined as tumour-associated clones and were identified via log10 scatter plots. Student's t-tests were used for two-group comparisons, ANOVA for comparisons across stages, and linear regression for relationships, with analyses done in GraphPad Prism7 and R. Entries here come from immuneACCESS through TCRdb and include only in-frame sequences with V and J called. Some clones fail to appear in such tables; in the studies checked, an unresolved V gene covers under half of the shortfall, and the cause of the remainder is unknown. The DNA gave D and trimming, while V, J and clone size come from that table. The sample contains 1,800 or so clones, approximately 82% of them found a single time. Nearly 10% of the sample belongs to the ten largest clones.

Frozen aliquots of unsorted single-cell suspensions were used for genomic DNA extraction with the QIAamp DNA kit. Tumour samples were surgically resected non-small cell lung cancer tissue. Tissues arrived within 2 hours of resection and were immediately processed into single-cell suspensions. Tissue was broken up mechanically, digested enzymatically with DNase I, collagenase I and hyaluronidase for about 29 minutes at 37 degrees C, and then filtered and RBC-lysed. According to the germline V gene, CDR1 reads SGHDT and CDR2 reads YYEEEE. The CDR3 holds 15 amino acids from the cysteine to the phenylalanine. Solely the CDR3 DNA is kept, with 45 bases framed from the first base. Germline trimming: 4 bases from V, 4 bases from J; junction bases outside gene matches: 6.

The receptor was derived from a human donor with non-small cell lung cancer. The V and J genes are TRBV5-6 and TRBJ2-5; the junction holds 11 bases that match TRBD1. Sequences were obtained from lung tumor tissue. Read as DNA, the sequence is TGTGCCAGCAGCCCTCCGGGACAGGGGGGAGAGACCCAGTACTTC. It is translated as CASSPPGQGGETQYF.